Shown below are 28 T cell receptor beta chains from a single sample sequenced in a study of T-cell reconstitution after alpha-beta-depleted transplantation in children. Unique molecular identifiers were used in preparing the TCRbeta library. TCRdb reprocessed the PCR reads via MiXCR and lists one record per CDR3 protein. The profile shows about 640,000 distinct CDR3 sequences, approximately 16% of them singletons. Here the sequenced sample was PBMCs from the stem cell graft donor, taken from the stem cell graft. Receptors were obtained from a human donor who donated a stem cell graft to a child with acute myeloid leukemia.

This clonotype was counted many times. The chain links TRBV6-5 to TRBJ2-5; 7 bases line up with TRBD1. CDR3 length: 14 residues. V was clipped by 2 bases and J by 3 bases; unmatched bases: 3. The germline gives CDR1 MNHEY, CDR2 SVGAGI. CDR3 region: CASSYRDSKETQYF. In DNA, the CDR3 is TGTGCCAGCAGTTACCGGGACAGTAAAGAGACCCAGTACTTC.

This clonotype was found a few times. The chain is built from TRBV5-1 and TRBJ1-5; the match to TRBD1 covers 7 bases. Germline assignment: CDR1 SGHRS and CDR2 YFSETQ. This CDR3 has 14 residues. The J segment lost 8 bases and the V segment lost 0 bases, leaving 5 bases of the junction unmatched. The CDR3 DNA reads as TGCGCCAGCAGCTTGGATAGCAGGGGGAAGCCCCAGCATTTT. Its translation is CASSLDSRGKPQHF. The variable domain in full, completed from reference TRBV5-1 and TRBJ1-5, reads KAGVTQTPRYLIKTRGQQVTLSCSPISGHRSVSWYQQTPGQGLQFLFEYFSETQRNKGNFPGRFSGRQFSNSRSEMNVSTLELGDSALYLCASSLDSRGKPQHFGDGTRLSIL.

The chain employs TRBV6-2 or TRBV6-3 and TRBJ1-5; 8 nucleotides align to TRBD1. J was trimmed by 3 bases and V by 4 bases; bases with no gene match: 5. In germline, CDR1 is MNHEY, CDR2 SVGEGT. The CDR3 is 15 residues long. The CDR3 sequence is CASSSRDRLNQPQHF. CDR3 bases: TGTGCCAGCAGTTCCCGGGACAGGCTCAATCAGCCCCAGCATTTT.

V usage is TRBV20-1 and J usage is TRBJ2-5; D possibly corresponds to TRBD2 (6 bases). Trimming took off 6 bases at V and 5 bases at J, with 16 bases between the two ends. Germline CDR1 reads DFQATT; CDR2 reads SNEGSKA (reference sequence). CDR3 length: 13 amino acids. The CDR3 region is CSALGTSSETQYF. The CDR3 DNA sequence: TGCAGTGCCCTAGGTACTAGCTCGGAGACCCAGTACTTC.

This clonotype has ten or more counts. The chain uses TRBV20-1 and TRBJ1-2, with D uncertain. Germline V gene data show CDR1 as DFQATT and CDR2 as SNEGSKA (reference sequence). The CDR3 is 13 residues long. V was clipped by 3 bases and J by 1 base, with 9 bases between them. The CDR3 sequence: CSARPKLNYGYTF. The CDR3 coding sequence is TGCAGTGCTAGGCCAAAGCTTAACTATGGCTACACCTTC.

The gene calls are TRBV12-3 or TRBV12-4 and TRBJ1-5; 8 positions agree with TRBD1. The CDR3 totals 15 residues. V shed 6 bases, J shed 6 bases, and the junction held 10 bases outside the gene matches. The CDR3 DNA reads TGTGCCAGCAGCCTCGTCGGACAGGGCACTCAGCCCCAGCATTTT. Encoded protein: CASSLVGQGTQPQHF.

This clonotype was recorded at least ten times. The genes are TRBV27 and TRBJ1-6, with 8 bases that match TRBD1. In germline, CDR1 is MNHEY, CDR2 SMNVEV (reference sequence). With 5 bases clipped from V and 8 bases from J, the junction kept 8 bases outside the gene matches. The CDR3 consists of 15 residues. The CDR3 sequence is CASSQSQGAHSPLHF. CDR3 coding DNA: TGTGCCAGCAGTCAATCGCAGGGGGCTCATTCACCCCTCCACTTT.

The table lists this clonotype with many counts. The CDR3 sequence is CASSPQRYTEAFF. The CDR3 DNA is TGTGCCAGCAGCCCCCAGAGGTACACTGAAGCTTTCTTT. The chain combines TRBV7-2 with TRBJ1-1; no definite D call. Germline CDR1 SGHTA, CDR2 FQGNSA. The CDR3 is 13 amino acids. V lost 5 bases and J 3 bases, leaving 10 bases between the germline ends.

This clonotype was counted many times. The gene calls are TRBV4-3 and TRBJ1-1; the D gene is possibly TRBD1 (5 bases). The germline V gene encodes CDR1 LGHNA and CDR2 YSLEER. Trimming shortened V by 0 bases and J by 8 bases, and 16 bases separated the two germline ends. The CDR3 loop spans 15 amino acids. In DNA, the CDR3 is TGCGCCAGCAGCCAAGATCGGGGCGGCGCGGGGGAAGCTTTCTTT. Its translation is CASSQDRGGAGEAFF.

This clonotype showed up many times. V usage is TRBV20-1 and J usage is TRBJ1-1; D gene unclear. The CDR3 is 12 residues long. In germline, CDR1 is DFQATT, CDR2 SNEGSKA (reference sequence). Trimming cost V 4 bases and J 4 bases, with 10 bases left between them. The CDR3 DNA sequence: TGCAGTGCTATCGCCCCGACCACTGAAGCTTTCTTT. Translated, it gives CSAIAPTTEAFF.

The chain carries TRBV2 and TRBJ2-1, with 11 bases identical to TRBD2. In germline, CDR1 is SNHLY, CDR2 FYNNEI. This CDR3 has 15 residues. V shed 6 bases, J shed 6 bases, and the junction held 7 bases outside the gene matches. For the CDR3, the DNA is TGTGCCAGCAGGTTACTAGCGGGGGAGAGCAATGAGCAGTTCTTC. Its translation is CASRLLAGESNEQFF.

This clonotype has a count of ten or more. This rearrangement joins TRBV4-3 to TRBJ2-7, with D perhaps matching TRBD1 or TRBD2 (5 bases each). V lost 1 base, J lost 5 bases, and 15 bases lay in between. This CDR3 region has 15 residues. Germline V lookup: CDR1 LGHNA, CDR2 YSLEER. This CDR3 reads CASSQVNRLGDEQYF. The DNA for the CDR3 is TGCGCCAGCAGCCAAGTTAACAGGTTGGGGGACGAGCAGTACTTC.

This clonotype was observed a handful of times. This chain joins TRBV7-6 and TRBJ1-2, with 10 bases fitting TRBD1. The junction had 3 bases not matched to a gene; V was cut back by 3 bases and J by 8 bases. The CDR3 runs 13 residues. Germline-derived CDR1 and CDR2 are SGHVS and FNYEAQ. The CDR3 DNA reads TGTGCCAGCAGCTTCGGACAGGGGGTCGGCTACACCTTC. This gives the protein CASSFGQGVGYTF.

This clonotype was counted ten times or more. V gene TRBV29-1 combines with J gene TRBJ2-3; D unresolved. Trimming took off 3 bases at V and 3 bases at J, with 10 bases between the two ends. The CDR3 is made up of 13 amino acids. The germline V gene encodes CDR1 SQVTM and CDR2 ANQGSEA. The chain's CDR3 is CSVDWGMTDTQYF. The CDR3 DNA follows: TGCAGCGTTGATTGGGGTATGACAGATACGCAGTATTTT.

This clonotype was observed at least ten times. The chain uses TRBV6-4 and TRBJ1-1; D not resolved. The germline V gene has CDR1 MRHNA and CDR2 SNTAGT. The V gene lost 9 bases and the J gene lost 0 bases, with 11 bases spanning the gap. The CDR3 runs to 13 residues. CDR3 sequence (DNA): TGTGCCAGTTCCATTGAGGTGAACACTGAAGCTTTCTTT. Translated, it gives CASSIEVNTEAFF.

This clonotype was recorded at least ten times. The chain has TRBV7-2 and TRBJ1-1; D unresolved. V was cut by 3 bases and J by 3 bases, with 5 bases left in between. The germline V gene has CDR1 SGHTA and CDR2 FQGNSA. The CDR3 is 12 residues long. CDR3 region: CASSFWDTEAFF. CDR3 coding DNA: TGTGCCAGCAGCTTTTGGGACACTGAAGCTTTCTTT.

This sequence joins TRBV18 and TRBJ2-7; maybe TRBD2 (5 bases). Germline V CDR1 and CDR2: KGHSH, LQKENI. Trimming left V 5 bases short and J 0 bases short, with 11 bases between. The length of the CDR3 is 14 residues. The CDR3 sequence is CASSTSGSSYEQYV. The CDR3, as DNA: TGTGCCAGCTCAACTTCGGGGAGCTCCTACGAGCAGTACGTC.

In this sample, this clonotype turned up many times. The CDR3 region is CASEGRDGRNQPQHF. The CDR3, as DNA: TGTGCCAGCGAAGGAAGGGACGGCCGCAATCAGCCCCAGCATTTT. The chain employs TRBV6-1 and TRBJ1-5, with D possibly matching TRBD1 (5 bases). CDR3 size: 15 residues. V gave up 8 bases and J gave up 2 bases, with 16 bases separating them. Germline CDR1 is MNHNS and CDR2 is SASEGT.

This chain connects TRBV13 to TRBJ2-3; 7 nucleotides agree with TRBD2. After removal of 4 bases from V and 6 bases from J, the junction contained 10 bases not matched to a gene. Germline V lookup: CDR1 PRHDT, CDR2 FYEKMQ (reference sequence). This CDR3 is built from 15 residues. Here the CDR3 reads CASSSRTRRRDTQYF. DNA for the CDR3: TGTGCCAGCAGCTCCCGGACTAGACGAAGGGATACGCAGTATTTT.

This clonotype was seen many times. The chain is built from TRBV6-5 and TRBJ2-1, with 8 bases lining up with TRBD2. CDR1 MNHEY and CDR2 SVGAGI come from the germline V gene. V lost 2 bases and J lost 7; bases outside the gene matches: 7. The CDR3 is 15 amino acids. CDR3 amino acids: CASSYGASGRNEQFF. The DNA for the CDR3 is TGTGCCAGCAGTTACGGCGCTAGCGGGCGGAATGAGCAGTTCTTC.

The gene calls are TRBV10-3 and TRBJ2-3; the D call may be TRBD1 or TRBD2 (5 bases each). From germline, CDR1 is ENHRY and CDR2 SYGVKD. Between the trimmed V and J ends, which lost 3 bases and 6 bases, there was a span of 16 bases. The CDR3 sequence is 15 residues long. DNA for the CDR3: TGTGCCATCAGTGAATGGGACGGAACTCGGGATACGCAGTATTTT. It is translated as CAISEWDGTRDTQYF.

The gene calls are TRBV20-1 and TRBJ1-1; 11 bases line up with TRBD1. The CDR3 contains 16 residues. V was clipped by 0 bases and J by 1 base; unmatched bases: 4. The germline CDR1 and CDR2 sequences are DFQATT and SNEGSKA (reference sequence). CDR3 in DNA: TGCAGTGCTAGAGAGAGAGGGACAGGGGGGAACACTGAAGCTTTCTTT. This translates into CSARERGTGGNTEAFF.

The chain is built from TRBV29-1 and TRBJ2-6, with unresolved D. V lost 4 bases, J lost 0 bases, and 10 bases lay in between. CDR3 length equals 15 residues. The germline V gene has CDR1 SQVTM and CDR2 ANQGSEA. The CDR3 region has the DNA TGCAGCGTTGTGGGTCTGTTCTCTGGGGCCAACGTCCTGACTTTC. Protein: CSVVGLFSGANVLTF.

This clonotype was seen only a few times. J is TRBJ2-3 and V is TRBV5-1, with 9 bases matching TRBD2. The ends lost 3 bases at V and 0 bases at J; junction bases unmatched: 5. Germline lookup yields CDR1 SGHRS and CDR2 YFSETQ. This CDR3 spans 16 amino acids. The chain's CDR3 is CASSSLAGLSTDTQYF. In DNA form, the CDR3 reads TGCGCCAGCAGCTCCCTAGCGGGGTTAAGCACAGATACGCAGTATTTT.

This clonotype was seen repeatedly, ten times or more. The chain carries TRBV7-9 and TRBJ2-7; TRBD2 might be the D (6 bases). CDR3 length: 12 amino acids. V dropped 5 bases and J dropped 3 bases, with 8 bases sitting between them. The germline CDR1 and CDR2 sequences are SEHNR and FQNEAQ (reference sequence). CDR3 DNA sequence: TGTGCCAGCAGCCCCGGGAGCTACGAGCAGTACTTC. This sequence encodes CASSPGSYEQYF. The full variable domain, in which reference TRBV7-9 and TRBJ2-7 provide the parts outside the CDR3, is DTGVSQNPRHKITKRGQNVTFRCDPISEHNRLYWYRQTLGQGPEFLTYFQNEAQLEKSRLLSDRFSAERPKGSFSTLEIQRTEQGDSAMYLCASSPGSYEQYFGPGTRLTVT.

CDR3 amino acids: CASSGLLGVWQEDYGYTF. The CDR3 bases are TGTGCCAGCAGCGGTCTATTGGGGGTTTGGCAGGAAGATTATGGCTACACCTTC. The chain joins TRBV7-8 to TRBJ1-2; possibly TRBD1 for D (5 bases). V lost 5 bases and J 5 bases, leaving 27 bases between the germline ends. CDR1 is SGHVS and CDR2 is FQNEAQ in the germline V gene. The CDR3 loop spans 18 amino acids. Looking up the rest from reference TRBV7-8 and TRBJ1-2 gives the full variable domain: GAGVSQSPRYKVAKRGQDVALRCDPISGHVSLFWYQQALGQGPEFLTYFQNEAQLDKSGLPSDRFFAERPEGSVSTLKIQRTQQEDSAVYLCASSGLLGVWQEDYGYTFGSGTRLTVV.

A few counts support this clonotype. The chain joins TRBV15 to TRBJ2-3; possible D gene TRBD1, 5 bases. Trimming stripped 5 bases from V and 2 bases from J, with 17 bases between. Germline V gene sequence: CDR1 LNHNV, CDR2 YYDKDF (reference sequence). This CDR3 region has 16 residues. In DNA, the CDR3 is TGTGCCACCAGCGGGGAAGGGGCTGCGAACACAGATACGCAGTATTTT. Translating gives CATSGEGAANTDTQYF. The entire variable domain, with the rest obtained from reference TRBV15 and TRBJ2-3, is as follows: DAMVIQNPRYQVTQFGKPVTLSCSQTLNHNVMYWYQQKSSQAPKLLFHYYDKDFNNEADTPDNFQSRRPNTSFCFLDIRSPGLGDTAMYLCATSGEGAANTDTQYFGPGTRLTVL.

The table lists this clonotype with many counts. The chain combines TRBV20-1 with TRBJ2-3, with TRBD1 identical over 9 bases. The CDR3 runs 15 residues. Germline V gene data show CDR1 as DFQATT and CDR2 as SNEGSKA (reference sequence). Losses at the gene ends were 6 bases for V and 5 bases for J; bases not matched to a gene: 12. CDR3: CSAPGDRAGKDTQYF. The CDR3 DNA sequence: TGCAGTGCCCCCGGGGACAGGGCAGGAAAAGATACGCAGTATTTT.